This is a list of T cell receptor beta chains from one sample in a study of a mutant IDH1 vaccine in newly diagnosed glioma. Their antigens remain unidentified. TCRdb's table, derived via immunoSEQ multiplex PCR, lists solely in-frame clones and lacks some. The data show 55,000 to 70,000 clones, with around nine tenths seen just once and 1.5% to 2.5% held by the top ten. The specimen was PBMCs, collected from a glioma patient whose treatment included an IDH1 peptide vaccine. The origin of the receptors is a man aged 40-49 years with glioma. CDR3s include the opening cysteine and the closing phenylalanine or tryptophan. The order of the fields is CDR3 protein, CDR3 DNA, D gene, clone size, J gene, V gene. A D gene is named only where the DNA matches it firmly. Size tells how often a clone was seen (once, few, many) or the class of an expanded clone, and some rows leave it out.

CDR3: CASTPQGTEQYF
DNA: TGTGCCAGCACCCCACAGGGGACAGAGCAGTACTTC
D: TRBD1
size: once
J: TRBJ2-7
V: TRBV2

CDR3: CASSLRWETQYF
DNA: TGCGCCAGCAGCTTGCGGTGGGAGACCCAGTACTTC
D: .
size: .
J: TRBJ2-5
V: TRBV5-1

CDR3: CASSVGPGQGFYEQYF
DNA: TGTGCCAGCAGCGTGGGCCCGGGACAGGGGTTCTACGAGCAGTACTTC
D: TRBD1
size: once
J: TRBJ2-7
V: TRBV2

CDR3: CASSDSSTGELFF
DNA: TGTGCCAGCAGTGACTCTAGCACCGGGGAGCTGTTTTTT
D: .
size: medium-sized
J: TRBJ2-2
V: TRBV6-4

CDR3: CASSPTSGTKKETQYF
DNA: TGTGCCAGCAGCCCTACTAGCGGGACTAAAAAAGAGACCCAGTACTTC
D: TRBD2
size: once
J: TRBJ2-5
V: TRBV6-6

CDR3: CASSTGHRETQYF
DNA: TGTGCCAGTAGTACCGGCCACAGGGAGACCCAGTACTTC
D: .
size: .
J: TRBJ2-5
V: TRBV19

CDR3: CASNPRADYQETQYF
DNA: TGTGCCAGCAACCCTAGGGCGGATTATCAAGAGACCCAGTACTTC
D: .
size: .
J: TRBJ2-5
V: TRBV2

CDR3: CASSLAGSLHF
DNA: TGTGCCAGCAGCTTGGCAGGGTCTCTCCACTTT
D: .
size: .
J: TRBJ1-6
V: TRBV7-9

CDR3: CASSEWGQEKSPLHF
DNA: TGTGCCAGCAGTGAATGGGGGCAGGAGAAATCACCCCTCCACTTT
D: .
size: .
J: TRBJ1-6
V: TRBV25-1

CDR3: CASSGSHYQHYTF
DNA: TGTGCCAGCAGTGGCTCCCATTATCAGCACTACACCTTC
D: .
size: .
J: TRBJ1-2
V: TRBV25-1

CDR3: CASSLDRLAGSYNEQFF
DNA: TGTGCCAGCAGCTTAGATAGGCTAGCGGGATCCTACAATGAGCAGTTCTTC
D: TRBD2
size: .
J: TRBJ2-1
V: TRBV11-2

CDR3: CASSPDRTSYEQYF
DNA: TGTGCCAGCAGCCCAGACAGGACCTCCTACGAGCAGTACTTC
D: .
size: .
J: TRBJ2-7
V: TRBV7-2

CDR3: CASSLWPGGLAKNIQYF
DNA: TGTGCCAGCAGCTTATGGCCGGGAGGGCTCGCCAAAAACATTCAGTACTTC
D: TRBD2
size: .
J: TRBJ2-4
V: TRBV7-9

CDR3: CASSPGAGTEAFF
DNA: TGTGCCAGCTCACCAGGGGCCGGAACTGAAGCTTTCTTT
D: .
size: .
J: TRBJ1-1
V: TRBV18

CDR3: CASSLGVGTQYF
DNA: TGTGCCAGCAGCTTGGGGGTCGGGACCCAGTACTTC
D: .
size: .
J: TRBJ2-5
V: TRBV11-2

CDR3: CASSYRGRDTEAFF
DNA: TGTGCCAGCAGTTACAGGGGGCGAGACACTGAAGCTTTCTTT
D: TRBD1
size: .
J: TRBJ1-1
V: TRBV6-5

CDR3: CASSPRQGIDTGELFF
DNA: TGCGCCAGCAGCCCCCGACAGGGGATTGACACCGGGGAGCTGTTTTTT
D: TRBD1
size: .
J: TRBJ2-2
V: TRBV4-3

CDR3: CAISAQMNEQFF
DNA: TGTGCCATCAGTGCACAGATGAATGAGCAGTTCTTC
D: .
size: .
J: TRBJ2-1
V: TRBV10-3

CDR3: CASSLDFWDTQYF
DNA: TGTGCCAGCAGCTTAGACTTCTGGGATACGCAGTATTTT
D: .
size: once
J: TRBJ2-3
V: TRBV7-2

CDR3: CAWGKTLSSYNEQFF
DNA: TGTGCCTGGGGGAAGACGTTGAGCTCCTACAATGAGCAGTTCTTC
D: .
size: .
J: TRBJ2-1
V: TRBV30